This TCR beta chain was sequenced in a study of cytomegalovirus exposure and HLA in healthy donors. Overall study: A prior study identified just under 120 million unique TCR beta sequences from about 179 million T cells.

The PCR ran on 60 Vbeta and 13 Jbeta primers. TCRdb keeps only in-frame clones here, not all; method: immunoSEQ multiplex PCR. The table records over 100,000 clones, about 70% of them present only once. Study results and limitations: A few CMV-associated chains were confirmed in vitro to be specific for CMV antigens. Over 150 TCR beta chains were listed as cytomegalovirus-associated. According to an earlier analysis, most TCR beta V segments yielded productive rearrangements about 87% or about 30% of the time.

Germline V gives CDR1 SGHVS, CDR2 FQNEAQ. V was trimmed by 6 bases and J by 3 bases, leaving 12 bases between them. The CDR3 covers 15 residues. This clone appeared a few times. Its antigen is currently unknown. The sample was PBMCs. The V gene is TRBV7-8, the J gene TRBJ1-6, with D hard to call. The origin of this receptor is a human donor in good health. The chain's CDR3 is CASRAPGSYNSPLHF. Here the CDR3 DNA reads TGTGCCAGCAGGGCCCCGGGAAGCTATAATTCACCCCTCCACTTT.